This TCR beta chain was profiled in a study of T cells expressing NK-cell markers. Overall study: The TCR beta repertoires originated in sorted CD3+CD56+NKG2C+, CD3+CD56+NKG2C- and CD3+CD56-NKG2C+ T cells. HCMV seropositivity characterized most of the eight sequenced donors, and seronegativity one.

Using the 5' RACE reads, TCRdb records one entry per CDR3 protein without DNA. The listing records some 460,000 distinct CDR3 sequences. The germline V gene has CDR1 SGHRS and CDR2 YFSETQ. The CDR3 totals 14 residues. This TCR was recovered from a woman aged 45-65 years in good health. The J gene is TRBJ2-2, the V gene TRBV5-1; the D gene TCRdb calls, TRBD1, cannot be checked with no DNA. Input material: blood T cells: a sorted CD56 or NKG2C T cell subset, CD4+ or CD8+ T cells, or bulk PBMC T cells (not recorded which). CDR3 region: CASSFGDRGGELFF.